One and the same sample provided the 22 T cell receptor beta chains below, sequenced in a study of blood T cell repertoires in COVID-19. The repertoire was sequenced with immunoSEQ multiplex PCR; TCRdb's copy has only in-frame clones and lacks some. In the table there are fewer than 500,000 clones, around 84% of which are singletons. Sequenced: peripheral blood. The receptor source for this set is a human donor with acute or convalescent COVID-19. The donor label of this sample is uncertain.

This chain's CDR3 is CAWSSFGNSPLHF. The CDR3 DNA follows: TGTGCCTGGAGTTCCTTCGGGAATTCACCCCTCCACTTT. J is TRBJ1-6 and V is TRBV30; D unresolved. The CDR3 is made up of 13 amino acids. From germline, CDR1 is GTSNPN and CDR2 SVGIG (reference sequence). The germline V and J ends were trimmed by 2 bases and 7 bases, with 9 bases remaining between them.

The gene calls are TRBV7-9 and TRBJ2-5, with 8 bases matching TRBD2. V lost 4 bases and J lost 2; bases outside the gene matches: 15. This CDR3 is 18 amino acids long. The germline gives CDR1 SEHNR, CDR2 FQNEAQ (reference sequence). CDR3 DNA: TGTGCCAGCAGCTCCTTTAGCGGGGCCACCTCTCCGCAAGAGACCCAGTACTTC. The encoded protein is CASSSFSGATSPQETQYF. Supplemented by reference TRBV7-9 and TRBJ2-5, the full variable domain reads DTGVSQNPRHKITKRGQNVTFRCDPISEHNRLYWYRQTLGQGPEFLTYFQNEAQLEKSRLLSDRFSAERPKGSFSTLEIQRTEQGDSAMYLCASSSFSGATSPQETQYFGPGTRLLVL.

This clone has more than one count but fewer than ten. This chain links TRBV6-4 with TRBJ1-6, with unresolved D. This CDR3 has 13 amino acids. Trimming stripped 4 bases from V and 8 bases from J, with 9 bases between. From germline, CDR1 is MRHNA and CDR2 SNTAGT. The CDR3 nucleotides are TGTGCCAGCAGTGCCAGTAGCGATTCACCCCTCCACTTT. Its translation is CASSASSDSPLHF.

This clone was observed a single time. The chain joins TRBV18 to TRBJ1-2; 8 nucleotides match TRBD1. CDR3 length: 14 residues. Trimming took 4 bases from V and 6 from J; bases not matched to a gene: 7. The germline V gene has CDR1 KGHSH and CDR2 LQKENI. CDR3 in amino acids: CASSLMDREDGYTF. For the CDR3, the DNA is TGTGCCAGCTCACTTATGGACAGGGAGGATGGCTACACCTTC.

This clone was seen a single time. The CDR3 spells CASSWTGPQETQYF. The DNA for the CDR3 is TGCGCCAGCAGCTGGACAGGGCCCCAAGAGACCCAGTACTTC. The genes are TRBV5-1 and TRBJ2-5; 8 bases map to TRBD1. CDR1 is SGHRS, CDR2 YFSETQ, per germline. The CDR3 sequence is 14 residues long. The J segment lost 1 base and the V segment lost 3 bases, leaving 2 bases of the junction unmatched.

CDR3 sequence (DNA): TGTGCCAGCAGCCCCCTTGCGGGAGTCAACTACGAGCAGTACTTC. Translating gives CASSPLAGVNYEQYF. The V and J genes are TRBV7-6 and TRBJ2-7; 7 bases fit TRBD2. J lost 3 bases, V lost 5 bases, and 10 bases had no gene match. The CDR3 spans 15 residues. CDR1 is SGHVS and CDR2 is FNYEAQ in the germline V gene.

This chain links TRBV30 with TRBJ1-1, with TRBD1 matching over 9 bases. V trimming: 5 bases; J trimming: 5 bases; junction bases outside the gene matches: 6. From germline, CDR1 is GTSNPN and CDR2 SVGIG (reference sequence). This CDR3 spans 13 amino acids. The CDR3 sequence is CAWQQGAGTEAFF. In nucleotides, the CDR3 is TGTGCCTGGCAACAGGGGGCGGGTACTGAAGCTTTCTTT.

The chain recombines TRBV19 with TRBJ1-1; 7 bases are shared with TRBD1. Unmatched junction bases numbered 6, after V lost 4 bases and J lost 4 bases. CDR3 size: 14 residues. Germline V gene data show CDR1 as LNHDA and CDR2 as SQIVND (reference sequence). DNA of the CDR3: TGTGCCAGTAGTAGACAGGGTCGTGGCACTGAAGCTTTCTTT. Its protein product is CASSRQGRGTEAFF.

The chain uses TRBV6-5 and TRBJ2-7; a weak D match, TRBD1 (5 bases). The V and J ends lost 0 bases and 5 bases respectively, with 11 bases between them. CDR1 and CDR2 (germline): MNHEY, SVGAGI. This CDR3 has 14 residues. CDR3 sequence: CASSYSGRVDEQYF. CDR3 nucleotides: TGTGCCAGCAGTTACTCGGGCAGGGTTGACGAGCAGTACTTC.

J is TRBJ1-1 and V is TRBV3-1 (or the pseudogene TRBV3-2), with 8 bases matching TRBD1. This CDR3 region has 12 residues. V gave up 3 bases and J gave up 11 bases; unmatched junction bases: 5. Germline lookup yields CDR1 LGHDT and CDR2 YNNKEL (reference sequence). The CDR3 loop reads CASSQRTGSAFF. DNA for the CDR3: TGTGCCAGCAGCCAGCGGACAGGGAGTGCTTTCTTT.

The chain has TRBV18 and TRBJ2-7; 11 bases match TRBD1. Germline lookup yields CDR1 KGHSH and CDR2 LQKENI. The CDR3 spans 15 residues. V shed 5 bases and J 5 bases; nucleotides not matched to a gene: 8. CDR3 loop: CASSAQGQGVDEQYF. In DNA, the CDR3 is TGTGCCAGCTCAGCTCAGGGACAGGGGGTCGACGAGCAGTACTTC. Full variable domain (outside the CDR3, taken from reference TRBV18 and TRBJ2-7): NAGVMQNPRHLVRRRGQEARLRCSPMKGHSHVYWYRQLPEEGLKFMVYLQKENIIDESGMPKERFSAEFPKEGPSILRIQQVVRGDSAAYFCASSAQGQGVDEQYFGPGTRLTVT.

DNA for the CDR3: TGCGCCAGCAGCTTGACCCACGGGAGAGGATCTGGGGCCAACGTCCTGACTTTC. Translating it yields CASSLTHGRGSGANVLTF. The chain combines TRBV5-1 with TRBJ2-6; TRBD2 is a possible D gene (6 bases). V was trimmed by 1 base and J by 1 base, leaving 15 bases between them. Germline-derived CDR1 and CDR2 are SGHRS and YFSETQ. This CDR3 region has 18 residues.

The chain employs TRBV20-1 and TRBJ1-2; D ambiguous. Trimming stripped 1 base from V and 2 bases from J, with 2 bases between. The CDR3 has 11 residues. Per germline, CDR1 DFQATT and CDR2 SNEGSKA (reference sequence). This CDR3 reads CSARVNYGYTF. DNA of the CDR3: TGCAGTGCTAGAGTAAACTATGGCTACACCTTC.

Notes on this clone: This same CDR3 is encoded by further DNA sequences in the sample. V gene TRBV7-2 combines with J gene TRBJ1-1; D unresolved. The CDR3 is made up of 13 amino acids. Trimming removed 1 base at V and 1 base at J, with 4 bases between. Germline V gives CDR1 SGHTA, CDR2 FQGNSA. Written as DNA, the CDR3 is TGTGCCAGCAGCTTAGAGAGGAACACTGAAGCTTTCTTT. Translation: CASSLERNTEAFF.

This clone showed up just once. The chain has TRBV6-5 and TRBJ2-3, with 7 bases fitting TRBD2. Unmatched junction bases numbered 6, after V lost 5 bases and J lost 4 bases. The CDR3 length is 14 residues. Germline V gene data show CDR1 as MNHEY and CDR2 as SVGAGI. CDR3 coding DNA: TGTGCCAGCAGTAGCGGGAAGATTGCAGATACGCAGTATTTT. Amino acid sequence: CASSSGKIADTQYF.

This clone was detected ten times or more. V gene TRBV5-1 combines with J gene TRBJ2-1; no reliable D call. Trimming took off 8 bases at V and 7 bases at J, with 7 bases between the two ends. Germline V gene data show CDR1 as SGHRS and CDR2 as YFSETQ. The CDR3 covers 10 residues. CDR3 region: CARERNEQFF. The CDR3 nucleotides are TGCGCCAGAGAGAGAAATGAGCAGTTCTTC.

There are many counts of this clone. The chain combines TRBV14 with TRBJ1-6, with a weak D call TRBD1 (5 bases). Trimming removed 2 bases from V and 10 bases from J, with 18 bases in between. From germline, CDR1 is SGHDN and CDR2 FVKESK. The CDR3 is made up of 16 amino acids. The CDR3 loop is CASSQSLRTDISPLHF. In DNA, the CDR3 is TGTGCCAGCAGCCAATCTCTCCGGACGGACATATCACCCCTCCACTTT.

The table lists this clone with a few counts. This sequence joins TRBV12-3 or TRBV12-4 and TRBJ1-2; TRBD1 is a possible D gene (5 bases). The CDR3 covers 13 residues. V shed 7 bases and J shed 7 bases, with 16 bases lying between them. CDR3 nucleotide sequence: TGTGCCAGCAATCCATCGGGGGGAGGTGGCTACACCTTC. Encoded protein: CASNPSGGGGYTF.

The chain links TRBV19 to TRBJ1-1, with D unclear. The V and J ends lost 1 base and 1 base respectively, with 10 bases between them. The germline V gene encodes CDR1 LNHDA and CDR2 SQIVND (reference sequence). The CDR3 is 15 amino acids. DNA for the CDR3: TGTGCCAGTAGTATAGCGCGACGCGGGAACACTGAAGCTTTCTTT. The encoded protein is CASSIARRGNTEAFF. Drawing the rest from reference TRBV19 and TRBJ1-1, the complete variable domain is DGGITQSPKYLFRKEGQNVTLSCEQNLNHDAMYWYRQDPGQGLRLIYYSQIVNDFQKGDIAEGYSVSREKKESFPLTVTSAQKNPTAFYLCASSIARRGNTEAFFGQGTRLTVV.

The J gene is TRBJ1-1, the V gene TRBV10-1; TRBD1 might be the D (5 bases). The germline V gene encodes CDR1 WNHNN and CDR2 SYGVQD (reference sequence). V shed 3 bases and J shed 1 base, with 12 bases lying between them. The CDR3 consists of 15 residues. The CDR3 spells CASSESNTGNTEAFF. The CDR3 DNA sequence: TGCGCCAGCAGTGAATCCAACACAGGGAACACTGAAGCTTTCTTT.

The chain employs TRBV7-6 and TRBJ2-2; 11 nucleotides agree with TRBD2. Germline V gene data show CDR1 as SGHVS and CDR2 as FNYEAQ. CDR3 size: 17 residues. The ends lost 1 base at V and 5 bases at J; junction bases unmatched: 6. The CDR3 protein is CASSLDLLAGETGELFF. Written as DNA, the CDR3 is TGTGCCAGCAGCTTAGACCTACTAGCGGGAGAGACCGGGGAGCTGTTTTTT.

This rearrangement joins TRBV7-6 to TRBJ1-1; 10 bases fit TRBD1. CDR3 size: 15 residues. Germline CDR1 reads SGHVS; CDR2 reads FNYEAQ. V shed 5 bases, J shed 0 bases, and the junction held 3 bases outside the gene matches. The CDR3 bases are TGTGCCAGCAGCGGGGGGACAGGGGTGAACACTGAAGCTTTCTTT. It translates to CASSGGTGVNTEAFF.